This entry features one T cell receptor beta chain sequence. Its cognate antigen is unknown. This entry belongs to a study of cytomegalovirus exposure and HLA in healthy donors. The V end lost 0 bases, the J end lost 7 bases, and 6 bases lay between the germline ends. This CDR3 is built from 12 residues. Germline CDR1 and CDR2: ENHRY and SYGVKD. Study findings and constraints: Previous analysis showed most TCR beta V segments were productive about 87% or about 30% of the time.

The PCR used 60 Vbeta and 13 Jbeta primers. Generated by immunoSEQ multiplex PCR, the TCRdb table keeps only in-frame clones and is missing some. Of fewer than 110,000 clones listed, roughly 70% were seen once; the top ten hold roughly 3.4%. The clonotype was recovered from a woman aged 45-65 years in good health and CMV-seronegative. The V and J genes are TRBV10-3 and TRBJ1-2, with D unresolved. The sample taken for sequencing was PBMCs. The CDR3 here is CAISESLAGYTF. CDR3 coding DNA: TGTGCCATCAGTGAGTCATTGGCTGGCTACACCTTC.